Sequencing of this T cell receptor beta chain was carried out in a study of blood T cells in healthy people across ages. Whole-study results and caveats: Per million T cells, the diversity of TCR beta decreased roughly linearly as age advanced. Long-lived donors carried more naive CD4+ cells and greater diversity than aged donors.

The authors ran a second PCR of 7 to 11 cycles using a sample-barcoded 5' primer and a J-beta primer mix. The template-switch adaptor, which had 12 random nucleotides, put a tag on each cDNA molecule. TCRdb reanalysed the 5' RACE reads using MiXCR and keeps one entry per CDR3 protein. The data show about 770,000 distinct CDR3 sequences, with about 42% seen just once and approximately 19% held by the top ten. In this sample, this clonotype turned up a few times. Antigen: not known. CDR1 and CDR2 (germline): DFQATT, SNEGSKA (reference sequence). The CDR3 is made up of 16 amino acids. The junction had 7 bases not matched to a gene; V was cut back by 1 base and J by 0 bases.

The sequence derives from a man between 60 and 70 years old in good health. The sequencing input was blood. The chain links TRBV20-1 to TRBJ2-3; TRBD2 matches 7 bases. Written as DNA, the CDR3 is TGCAGTGCTAGAGGAATTGGCGGGGGAAGCACAGATACGCAGTATTTT. This encodes CSARGIGGGSTDTQYF.